These T cell receptor beta chains were read from a single sample in a study of blood T cell repertoires in COVID-19. Data came from immunoSEQ multiplex PCR; TCRdb stores just in-frame clones and leaves some out. The table lists roughly 250,000 clones, over 80% of them singletons. Sequencing was carried out using PBMCs or T cells enriched from blood (not recorded which). The receptors derive from a woman aged 40 to 55 who had been exposed to COVID-19. CDR3s include the opening cysteine and the closing phenylalanine or tryptophan. Each record gives: J gene, clone size, D gene, V gene, CDR3 DNA, CDR3 protein. D genes are given only for firm matches. Not all rows give a size; the values are once, few, many and, for expanded clones, a class.

j_call: TRBJ1-5
clone_size: NA
d_call: NA
v_call: TRBV28
cdr3_nt: TGTGCCAGCAGTTTACCCCTTGGGGGGAACAATCAGCCCCAGCATTTT
cdr3_aa: CASSLPLGGNNQPQHF

j_call: TRBJ1-1
clone_size: NA
d_call: NA
v_call: TRBV29-1
cdr3_nt: TGCAGCGTTCCTTTCGCAGGGTTCACTGAAGCTTTCTTT
cdr3_aa: CSVPFAGFTEAFF

j_call: TRBJ2-1
clone_size: NA
d_call: TRBD2
v_call: TRBV9
cdr3_nt: TGTGCCAGCAGCGTAGTACTAGCGGGAGTCAATGAGCAGTTCTTC
cdr3_aa: CASSVVLAGVNEQFF

j_call: TRBJ2-1
clone_size: NA
d_call: TRBD2
v_call: TRBV10-3
cdr3_nt: TGTGCCATCAGTGAACTCGGGACTAGCGCCTACAATGAGCAGTTCTTC
cdr3_aa: CAISELGTSAYNEQFF

j_call: TRBJ2-7
clone_size: NA
d_call: NA
v_call: TRBV19
cdr3_nt: TGTGCCAGTAGTATAGCAGCAGGGGTCTCCTACGAGCAGTACTTC
cdr3_aa: CASSIAAGVSYEQYF

j_call: TRBJ1-3
clone_size: NA
d_call: NA
v_call: TRBV5-5
cdr3_nt: TGTGCCAGCAGTGTTCAGGGAGGAAACACCATATATTTT
cdr3_aa: CASSVQGGNTIYF

j_call: TRBJ1-2
clone_size: once
d_call: NA
v_call: TRBV24-1
cdr3_nt: TGTGCCACCAGTGTGAACAGTGACTATGGCTACACCTTC
cdr3_aa: CATSVNSDYGYTF

j_call: TRBJ1-4
clone_size: NA
d_call: NA
v_call: TRBV7-9
cdr3_nt: TGTGCCAGCAGCCCCTCCCCGGGTAGGAATGAAAAACTGTTTTTT
cdr3_aa: CASSPSPGRNEKLFF

j_call: TRBJ2-7
clone_size: NA
d_call: TRBD2
v_call: TRBV29-1
cdr3_nt: TGCAGCGTTGAAGGGGGGGGAGACGGAACCTACGAGCAGTACTTC
cdr3_aa: CSVEGGGDGTYEQYF

j_call: TRBJ1-6
clone_size: NA
d_call: TRBD1
v_call: TRBV3-1/TRBV3-2
cdr3_nt: TGTGCCAGCAGCCCCGGACAGGGGACTTCACCCCTCCACTTT
cdr3_aa: CASSPGQGTSPLHF

j_call: TRBJ1-1
clone_size: once
d_call: NA
v_call: TRBV24-1
cdr3_nt: TGTGCCACCAGTGATCCCATGAACACTGAAGCTTTCTTT
cdr3_aa: CATSDPMNTEAFF

j_call: TRBJ1-4
clone_size: NA
d_call: TRBD1
v_call: TRBV6-5
cdr3_nt: TGTGCCAGCAGTTACGACAGGGACGGAAAACTGTTTTTT
cdr3_aa: CASSYDRDGKLFF